The next 5 T cell receptor delta chains were all read from a single sample in a study of gamma-delta chains in newborns, infants, children (dated by TCRdb to between 2018 and 2021). TCRdb shows the sequencer as Illumina MiSeq. TCRdb reprocessed the public data with the CATT caller; entries with the same nucleotide sequence were combined afterwards. Recorded for this sample are 9,000 to 13,000 delta-chain clones; about 3.6% of them occurred a single time. The ten largest make up 8.5% to 10% of the sample. Material: blood. All receptors come from a child who was a newborn, infant or young child, either healthy, febrile or measles-vaccinated (not recorded which).

The chain is built from TRDV1 and TRDJ2; TRDD2 matches 7 bases. CDR3 length: 21 amino acids. Germline CDR1 is TSWWSYY and CDR2 is QGS. V was clipped by 3 bases and J by 0 bases; unmatched bases: 19. The CDR3 DNA is TGTGCTCTTGGGGAGCCTTCCTCCAGTGGTGTTCCGATAGCTTTGACAGCACAACTCTTCTTT. This gives the protein CALGEPSSSGVPIALTAQLFF.

CDR3 sequence: CALGPAPPSIREGTDKLIF. In DNA form, the CDR3 reads TGTGCTCTTGGGCCCGCCCCCCCCTCCATACGGGAGGGGACCGATAAACTCATCTTT. The chain uses TRDV1 and TRDJ1; D is possibly TRDD3 (5 bases). Deletions cut 5 bases from V and 2 bases from J, with 27 bases between. The CDR3 spans 19 residues. CDR1 and CDR2 (germline): TSWWSYY, QGS.

This chain links TRDV1 with TRDJ1, with D perhaps TRDD2 (6 bases). CDR1 is TSWWSYY, CDR2 QGS, per germline. V lost 1 base and J 10 bases, leaving 34 bases between the germline ends. The CDR3 has 20 amino acids. The CDR3 nucleotides read TGTGCTCTTGGGGAACAGGTAAGAGTTCCTATCATCTGGGTACATGCAAGACTCATCTTT. It translates to CALGEQVRVPIIWVHARLIF.

As regards this clone: Different DNA sequences within this sample yield the same CDR3. The V gene is TRDV2, the J gene TRDJ3; 8 bases are a match to TRDD3. The germline V gene encodes CDR1 GEAIGNYY and CDR2 EKD. V trimming: 1 base; J trimming: 0 bases; junction bases outside the gene matches: 4. The CDR3 consists of 18 residues. The CDR3 is CACDTGGFSSWDTRQMFF. In DNA form, the CDR3 reads TGTGCCTGTGACACTGGGGGATTTAGCTCCTGGGACACCCGACAGATGTTTTTC.

This rearrangement joins TRDV1 to TRDJ2, with TRDD3 matching 9 bases. The V segment lost 5 bases and the J segment 2 bases; nucleotides outside the gene matches: 9. This CDR3 region has 17 residues. Per germline, CDR1 TSWWSYY and CDR2 QGS. The CDR3 coding sequence is TGTGCTCTTGGGCTCCTGCGGGGATACGCCTTGACAGCACAACTCTTCTTT. The encoded protein is CALGLLRGYALTAQLFF.